A selection of T cell receptor beta chains follows, all from one sample in a study of blood T cell repertoires in COVID-19. Method: immunoSEQ multiplex PCR; TCRdb's copy keeps in-frame clones and lacks some. This sample has approximately 59,000 clones; 89% occur once, and the top ten carry about a fifth. Sequencing was carried out using peripheral blood. The source of these receptors is a human donor in a cohort sampled during active COVID-19. The CDR3 runs from the conserved cysteine through the conserved F or W. The D gene is left open where the match is weak. The size field is filled for only some rows; it gives once, few, many or a size class.

TRBV5-1	TRBD1	TRBJ2-3	.	CASSSGQGYTDTQYF	TGCGCCAGCAGCAGCGGACAGGGATACACAGATACGCAGTATTTT
TRBV18	.	TRBJ2-5	.	CASSPSRDETQYF	TGTGCCAGCTCACCGTCGAGGGATGAGACCCAGTACTTC
TRBV2	TRBD1	TRBJ1-6	few	CASSPTGEDSYNSPLHF	TGTGCCAGCAGCCCGACAGGGGAAGACTCCTATAATTCACCCCTCCACTTT
TRBV19	TRBD2	TRBJ2-7	once	CASSIRGLVGVEQYF	TGTGCCAGTAGTATCCGGGGACTAGTAGGGGTAGAGCAGTACTTC
TRBV27	TRBD2	TRBJ2-7	.	CASSWGGGYEQYF	TGTGCCAGCAGTTGGGGCGGGGGCTACGAGCAGTACTTC
TRBV27	.	TRBJ2-1	.	CASSPRALYNEQFF	TGTGCCAGCAGCCCCCGAGCTCTCTACAATGAGCAGTTCTTC
TRBV20-1	TRBD1	TRBJ2-2	.	CSASSAPGQTNTGELFF	TGCAGTGCTAGTTCTGCTCCGGGACAGACAAACACCGGGGAGCTGTTTTTT
TRBV19	TRBD2	TRBJ2-4	.	CASSGSGGRQNIQYF	TGTGCCAGTAGTGGTAGCGGGGGGCGCCAAAACATTCAGTACTTC
TRBV7-2	.	TRBJ1-1	.	CASSLTTLEAFF	TGTGCCAGCAGCTTAACGACTCTTGAAGCTTTCTTT
TRBV7-2	TRBD1	TRBJ1-2	.	CASSLEGTGFGYTF	TGTGCCAGCAGCTTAGAAGGGACAGGGTTTGGCTACACCTTC
TRBV14	.	TRBJ1-2	once	CASSQEEGVGGYTF	TGTGCCAGCAGCCAAGAGGAAGGGGTCGGCGGCTACACCTTC
TRBV4-1	.	TRBJ1-4	.	CASSPPSEKLFF	TGCGCCAGCAGCCCCCCCTCGGAAAAACTGTTTTTT
TRBV5-1	.	TRBJ1-3	.	CASSPRGDINSGNTIYF	TGCGCCAGCAGCCCCCGGGGGGATATTAACTCTGGAAACACCATATATTTT
TRBV5-1	TRBD2	TRBJ2-5	.	CASSAGLAETQYF	TGCGCCAGCAGCGCGGGACTAGCGGAGACCCAGTACTTC
TRBV9	.	TRBJ1-4	.	CASGQVGLSTNEKLFF	TGTGCCAGCGGGCAGGTGGGACTTTCAACTAATGAAAAACTGTTTTTT
TRBV27	.	TRBJ1-2	.	CASSPQSGQAGYTF	TGTGCCAGCAGCCCCCAGTCCGGACAAGCCGGCTACACCTTC
TRBV29-1	.	TRBJ1-1	.	CSPTSDLNTEAFF	TGCAGCCCGACATCGGATTTGAACACTGAAGCTTTCTTT
TRBV20-1	.	TRBJ1-2	.	CSASGGPSGYTF	TGCAGTGCTAGTGGGGGGCCGAGCGGCTACACCTTC
TRBV3-1/TRBV3-2	.	TRBJ1-2	.	CASSQGIQATNYGYTF	TGTGCCAGCAGCCAAGGGATACAGGCGACTAACTATGGCTACACCTTC
TRBV5-6	.	TRBJ1-5	.	CASSLARGSNQPQHF	TGTGCCAGCAGCTTGGCCAGGGGAAGCAATCAGCCCCAGCATTTT
TRBV18	.	TRBJ2-7	.	CASSPNPAQLLQGRSYEQYF	TGTGCCAGCTCACCTAACCCGGCCCAACTGCTACAGGGGAGGTCCTACGAGCAGTACTTC
TRBV7-2	TRBD1	TRBJ1-1	.	CASSNRGTEAFF	TGTGCCAGCAGCAACAGGGGTACTGAAGCTTTCTTT
TRBV19	.	TRBJ1-2	.	CASSSYRDNYGYTF	TGTGCCAGTAGTTCCTACAGGGATAACTATGGCTACACCTTC
TRBV4-1	.	TRBJ2-5	.	CASSQRGQSETQYF	TGCGCCAGCAGCCAGAGAGGACAGTCAGAGACCCAGTACTTC
TRBV6-2/TRBV6-3	.	TRBJ2-7	.	CASSYPDSASYEQYF	TGTGCCAGCAGTTACCCCGACAGCGCTTCCTACGAGCAGTACTTC
TRBV4-3	.	TRBJ1-1	.	CASSRPNTEAFF	TGCGCCAGCAGCCGGCCGAACACTGAAGCTTTCTTT
TRBV5-4	TRBD2	TRBJ2-3	.	CASSLVGIPGLAGGRYF	TGTGCCAGCAGCTTGGTGGGGATCCCGGGACTAGCGGGGGGGCGGTATTTT
TRBV7-3	TRBD2	TRBJ2-5	.	CASSLTGAGGKETQYF	TGTGCCAGCAGCTTAACCGGAGCGGGGGGGAAAGAGACCCAGTACTTC
TRBV5-1	TRBD1	TRBJ1-1	.	CASSLARTGSGDTEAFF	TGCGCCAGCAGCTTGGCCCGGACAGGCTCAGGGGACACTGAAGCTTTCTTT
TRBV28	TRBD1	TRBJ1-6	.	CASRTRDRGNSPLHF	TGTGCCAGCAGGACCCGGGACAGGGGAAATTCACCCCTCCACTTT
TRBV7-9	.	TRBJ1-1	.	CASSLGGGMNTEAFF	TGTGCCAGCAGCTTAGGAGGGGGAATGAACACTGAAGCTTTCTTT
TRBV4-2	.	TRBJ2-7	.	CASSQDLTSPIYEQYF	TGTGCCAGCAGCCAAGATCTTACTAGTCCCATCTACGAGCAGTACTTC
TRBV7-3	TRBD2	TRBJ2-1	medium-sized	CASSFAGGYNEQFF	TGTGCCAGCAGCTTTGCGGGAGGGTACAATGAGCAGTTCTTC
TRBV4-3	.	TRBJ2-1	few	CASSRILGMSSYNEQFF	TGCGCCAGCAGCCGTATCTTGGGCATGAGCTCCTACAATGAGCAGTTCTTC
TRBV11-2	.	TRBJ2-1	.	CASSLEGVRWQPNEQFF	TGTGCCAGCAGCTTAGAGGGCGTTCGTTGGCAGCCTAATGAGCAGTTCTTC
TRBV27	TRBD1	TRBJ2-5	.	CASRRSQTGGLETQYF	TGTGCCAGCAGGAGGAGCCAGACAGGGGGCTTGGAGACCCAGTACTTC